A single sample gave rise to the 27 T cell receptor beta chains below, sequenced in a study of blood T cells in healthy people across ages. Then a second PCR, running about 6 to 11 cycles, was carried out with a sample-barcoded 5' primer and a J-beta primer mix. TCRdb redid the calling of the 5' RACE reads with MiXCR, one entry per CDR3 protein. The data contain hundreds of thousands of distinct CDR3 sequences, approximately 43% of them seen just once; the ten biggest clones take up roughly 20%. Sequencing used blood. Receptor source: an older woman in good health.

The chain uses TRBV7-3 and TRBJ1-1, with 10 positions matching TRBD1. CDR3 length: 14 amino acids. CDR1 SGHTA and CDR2 FQGTGA come from the germline V gene. V shed 5 bases and J 7 bases; nucleotides not matched to a gene: 7. The CDR3 coding sequence is TGTGCCAGCAGCCAGGACAGGGGGGCTGGTGAAGCTTTCTTT. It yields the protein CASSQDRGAGEAFF. The full variable domain, in which reference TRBV7-3 and TRBJ1-1 provide the parts outside the CDR3, is GAGVSQTPSNKVTEKGKYVELRCDPISGHTALYWYRQSLGQGPEFLIYFQGTGAADDSGLPNDRFFAVRPEGSVSTLKIQRTERGDSAVYLCASSQDRGAGEAFFGQGTRLTVV.

This clonotype was seen a handful of times. V usage is TRBV6-4 and J usage is TRBJ2-3; TRBD2 matches at 8 bases. Germline CDR1 reads MRHNA; CDR2 reads SNTAGT. V lost 2 bases, J lost 4 bases, and 8 bases stayed unmatched. The CDR3 has 16 amino acids. The CDR3 spells CASSDTTSDRSDTQYF. The DNA of the CDR3 is TGTGCCAGCAGTGACACGACTAGCGACAGGTCAGATACGCAGTATTTT.

This clonotype was found a few times. The chain has TRBV15 and TRBJ2-5; the D gene is possibly TRBD2 (6 bases). The V gene's germline CDR1 is LNHNV and CDR2 YYDKDF (reference sequence). Trimming cost V 1 base and J 4 bases, with 7 bases left between them. CDR3 length: 13 residues. This CDR3 reads CATSRAGVETQYF. The CDR3 DNA is TGTGCCACCAGCAGAGCGGGAGTAGAGACCCAGTACTTC.

The gene calls are TRBV20-1 and TRBJ2-1; a weak D match, TRBD2 (6 bases). The J call may not be correct, given that the DNA end is closer to TRBJ2-7. From germline, CDR1 is DFQATT and CDR2 SNEGSKA (reference sequence). The CDR3 consists of 17 residues. CDR3 residues: CSARFLLSGKSYNEQYF. CDR3 DNA sequence: TGCAGTGCTAGATTCCTCCTTAGCGGAAAATCCTACAATGAGCAGTACTTC.

The chain employs TRBV10-3 and TRBJ2-5, with D perhaps given as TRBD1 or TRBD2 (5 bases each). The CDR3 has 15 amino acids. V was shortened by 0 bases and J by 9 bases, with 17 bases between the two germline ends. Germline CDR1 is ENHRY and CDR2 is SYGVKD. The CDR3 here is CAISESGRERGSQYF. The CDR3 DNA is TGTGCCATCAGTGAGTCAGGCAGGGAGAGAGGATCCCAGTACTTC.

This chain links TRBV6-6 with TRBJ2-3, with D perhaps assigned TRBD1 or TRBD2 (5 bases each). Germline CDR1 reads MNHNY; CDR2 reads SVGAGI (reference sequence). The CDR3 loop spans 14 amino acids. The V end lost 11 bases, the J end lost 1 base, and 16 bases lay between the germline ends. The DNA of the CDR3 is TGTGCCCACGCAGAGGGACCTCGCACAGATACGCAGTATTTT. Translating gives CAHAEGPRTDTQYF.

This clonotype was seen repeatedly, ten times or more. The genes are TRBV6-2 or TRBV6-3 and TRBJ2-3; TRBD1 matches at 8 bases. The junction had 5 bases not matched to a gene; V was cut back by 3 bases and J by 0 bases. The CDR3 covers 16 residues. Germline CDR1 MNHEY, CDR2 SVGEGT. The CDR3 loop reads CASSYLDRASTDTQYF. CDR3 nucleotides: TGTGCCAGCAGTTATCTGGACAGGGCTAGCACAGATACGCAGTATTTT.

This sequence joins TRBV4-2 and TRBJ2-2; D uncertain. Trimming took 0 bases from V and 5 from J, leaving 19 bases between them. CDR3 length equals 18 residues. Germline values: CDR1 LGHNA, CDR2 YNFKEQ. In DNA, the CDR3 is TGTGCCAGCAGCCAAGATTTGGGGTCGACGATAGTAACCGGGGAGCTGTTTTTT. Translated, it gives CASSQDLGSTIVTGELFF.

CDR3 nucleotides: TGTGCCAGCAGCTTACAGCAGTCGGGGGAGACCCAGTACTTC. Protein: CASSLQQSGETQYF. The chain uses TRBV7-2 and TRBJ2-5; D perhaps matches TRBD2 (5 bases). The CDR3 loop spans 14 amino acids. Trimming removed 2 bases from V and 5 bases from J, with 12 bases in between. Germline loops: CDR1 SGHTA, CDR2 FQGNSA.

A remark on this clonotype: A single base separates this from a much larger clone, so it may be a read error. The J gene is TRBJ2-3, the V gene TRBV29-1; 8 positions match TRBD1. The CDR3 is made up of 13 amino acids. V was clipped by 8 bases and J by 2 bases; unmatched bases: 6. Germline V gene lookup returns CDR1 SQVTM and CDR2 ANQGSEA. In nucleotides, the CDR3 is TGCAGCATCGGGACAGGCGCCACAGATACGCAGTATTTT. Encoded protein: CSIGTGATDTQYF.

V and J are TRBV27 and TRBJ2-1; 8 bases are a match to TRBD2. Trimming cost V 4 bases and J 10 bases; bases outside gene matches: 12. The V gene's germline CDR1 is MNHEY and CDR2 SMNVEV (reference sequence). There are 15 residues in the CDR3. CDR3 DNA sequence: TGTGCCAGCAGTTCAACCGGGTCTAGCGGGTACGAGCAGTTCTTC. Translated, it gives CASSSTGSSGYEQFF.

The V gene is TRBV6-1, the J gene TRBJ2-5, with D perhaps given as TRBD1 or TRBD2 (5 bases each). This CDR3 contains 17 residues. V was pared by 4 bases and J by 5 bases, with 23 bases between. Germline CDR1 reads MNHNS; CDR2 reads SASEGT. The CDR3 sequence: CASSASGTVRGRETQYF. Here the CDR3 DNA reads TGTGCCAGCAGTGCTTCCGGGACCGTCCGGGGAAGGGAGACCCAGTACTTC.

The chain carries TRBV7-9 and TRBJ2-2, with D hard to call. Germline V gene lookup returns CDR1 SEHNR and CDR2 FQNEAQ (reference sequence). Trimming shortened V by 6 bases and J by 2 bases, and 10 bases separated the two germline ends. The CDR3 is 14 residues long. Written as DNA, the CDR3 is TGTGCCAGCAGTCCGCACGGTAACACCGGGGAGCTGTTTTTT. It translates to CASSPHGNTGELFF.

V gene TRBV5-1 combines with J gene TRBJ2-6, with a tentative D call TRBD1 (6 bases). The V gene's germline CDR1 is SGHRS and CDR2 YFSETQ. The CDR3 contains 16 residues. Trimming shortened V by 0 bases and J by 4 bases, and 11 bases separated the two germline ends. CDR3 bases: TGCGCCAGCAGCTTGGTAGGGGGTTCGGGGGCCAACGTCCTGACTTTC. This translates into CASSLVGGSGANVLTF.

The chain combines TRBV20-1 with TRBJ2-7, with 10 nucleotides matching TRBD2. The V and J ends lost 0 bases and 4 bases, in that order; junction bases with no gene match: 6. The CDR3 loop spans 15 amino acids. CDR1 and CDR2 from the germline V gene are DFQATT and SNEGSKA (reference sequence). This CDR3 is CSARESSGSVYEQYF. The CDR3 DNA sequence: TGCAGTGCTAGAGAATCTAGCGGGAGTGTTTACGAGCAGTACTTC.

The rearrangement uses TRBV12-3 or TRBV12-4 and TRBJ2-5, with TRBD2 matching 7 bases. The CDR3 extends over 14 amino acids. Losses at the gene ends were 6 bases for V and 3 bases for J; bases not matched to a gene: 7. The CDR3 reads CASSPAGVEETQYF. DNA for the CDR3: TGTGCCAGCAGCCCTGCGGGGGTGGAAGAGACCCAGTACTTC.

The genes are TRBV29-1 and TRBJ2-7; 7 nucleotides line up with TRBD1. V lost 5 bases and J lost 0; bases outside the gene matches: 7. Germline CDR1 and CDR2: SQVTM and ANQGSEA. This CDR3 is built from 14 residues. The CDR3 nucleotides read TGCAGCGTTTTGTGGGGACAGATCTCCTACGAGCAGTACTTC. Protein product: CSVLWGQISYEQYF.

This chain joins TRBV10-3 and TRBJ1-2, with a tentative D call TRBD1 (5 bases). The germline V and J ends were trimmed by 3 bases and 11 bases, with 13 bases remaining between them. Germline V CDR1 and CDR2: ENHRY, SYGVKD. This CDR3 is built from 12 residues. For the CDR3, the DNA is TGTGCCATCAGTGATTTAGGGGAAAGGTACACCTTC. Protein sequence: CAISDLGERYTF.

This clonotype was seen a single time. V gene TRBV6-6 combines with J gene TRBJ1-6; possible D gene TRBD1, 6 bases. Germline-derived CDR1 and CDR2 are MNHNY and SVGAGI (reference sequence). V shed 5 bases and J shed 7 bases, with 12 bases lying between them. The CDR3 runs to 14 residues. For the CDR3, the DNA is TGTGCCAGCAGTCCAGGGGTTCGGAATTCACCCCTCCACTTT. It translates to CASSPGVRNSPLHF.

The chain links TRBV6-4 to TRBJ1-6; D possibly corresponds to TRBD1 (5 bases). V was shortened by 5 bases and J by 6 bases, with 11 bases between the two germline ends. Germline assignment: CDR1 MRHNA and CDR2 SNTAGT. The CDR3 contains 14 residues. CDR3 in amino acids: CASSQGTGNSPLHF. In DNA form, the CDR3 reads TGTGCCAGCAGTCAAGGGACGGGTAATTCACCCCTCCACTTT.

This rearrangement joins TRBV7-2 to TRBJ1-2; D is undetermined. The CDR3 contains 15 residues. V lost 2 bases and J lost 7, with 17 bases in between. Germline CDR1 reads SGHTA; CDR2 reads FQGNSA. The CDR3 DNA sequence: TGTGCCAGCAGCTTAACGGAGGGCTTGGCTGGTGGCTACACCTTC. It translates to CASSLTEGLAGGYTF.

The rearrangement joins TRBV20-1 to TRBJ2-1; D remains ambiguous. Trimming removed 3 bases at V and 3 bases at J, with 9 bases between. This CDR3 is 13 amino acids long. From germline, CDR1 is DFQATT and CDR2 SNEGSKA (reference sequence). CDR3 region: CSARPVLYNEQFF. The CDR3 DNA reads TGCAGTGCTAGGCCCGTCCTCTACAATGAGCAGTTCTTC.

Comments on this clonotype: A junction end diverges from the germline sequence, so it may reflect a read error. The rearrangement links TRBV20-1 to TRBJ1-5; a possible D gene is TRBD1 (6 bases). The CDR3 spans 13 residues. CDR1 is DFQATT, CDR2 SNEGSKA, per germline (reference sequence). The CDR3 loop is CSARWTVNRPQHF. DNA for the CDR3: TGCAGTGCTAGATGGACAGTGAATCGGCCCCAGCATTTT.

The chain carries TRBV6-5 and TRBJ1-6; D unresolved. CDR3 length: 12 amino acids. Trimming stripped 11 bases from V and 10 bases from J, with 15 bases between. Germline CDR1 and CDR2: MNHEY and SVGAGI. The CDR3 nucleotides read TGTGCCGCCAAGGAGGGTGACTCACCCCTCCACTTT. As protein: CAAKEGDSPLHF.

The sample holds a few counts of this clonotype. The rearrangement uses TRBV20-1 and TRBJ1-5, with no clear D. The germline CDR1 and CDR2 sequences are DFQATT and SNEGSKA (reference sequence). This CDR3 is built from 15 residues. V lost 3 bases, J lost 3 bases, and 15 bases lay in between. CDR3 sequence: CSASPYSLNNQPQHF. The CDR3 bases are TGCAGTGCTAGCCCCTACAGTCTCAACAATCAGCCCCAGCATTTT.

This sequence joins TRBV28 and TRBJ2-7, with D tentatively TRBD2 (6 bases). Per germline, CDR1 MDHEN and CDR2 SYDVKM. The V gene lost 7 bases and the J gene lost 2 bases, with 18 bases spanning the gap. The CDR3 is 15 amino acids. The chain's CDR3 is CASTLGGELPYEQYF. The CDR3 nucleotides are TGTGCCAGCACCCTGGGGGGAGAACTTCCCTACGAGCAGTACTTC.

The chain uses TRBV6-5 and TRBJ1-6; D ambiguous. This CDR3 comprises 15 residues. CDR1 MNHEY and CDR2 SVGAGI come from the germline V gene. The ends were cut back, 2 bases at V and 5 bases at J, with 10 bases in the middle. The CDR3, as DNA: TGTGCCAGCAGTTACAATTGGGAGAATAATTCACCCCTCCACTTT. Amino acid sequence: CASSYNWENNSPLHF.